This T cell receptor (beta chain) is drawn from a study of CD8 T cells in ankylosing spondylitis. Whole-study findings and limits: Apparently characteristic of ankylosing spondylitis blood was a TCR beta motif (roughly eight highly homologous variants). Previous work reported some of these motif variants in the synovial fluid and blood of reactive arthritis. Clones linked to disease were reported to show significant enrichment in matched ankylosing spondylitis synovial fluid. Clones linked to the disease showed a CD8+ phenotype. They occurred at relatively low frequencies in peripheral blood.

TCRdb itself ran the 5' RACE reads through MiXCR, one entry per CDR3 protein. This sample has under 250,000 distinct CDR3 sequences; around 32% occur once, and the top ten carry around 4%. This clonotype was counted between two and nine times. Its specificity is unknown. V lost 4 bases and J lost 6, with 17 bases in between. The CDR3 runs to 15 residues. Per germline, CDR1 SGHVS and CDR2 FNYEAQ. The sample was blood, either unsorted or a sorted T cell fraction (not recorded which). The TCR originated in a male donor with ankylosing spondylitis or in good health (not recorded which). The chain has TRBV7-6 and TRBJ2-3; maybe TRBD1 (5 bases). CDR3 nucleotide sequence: TGTGCCAGCAGCTCATGGATCGAGTCAGGGGATACGCAGTATTTT. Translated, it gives CASSSWIESGDTQYF.